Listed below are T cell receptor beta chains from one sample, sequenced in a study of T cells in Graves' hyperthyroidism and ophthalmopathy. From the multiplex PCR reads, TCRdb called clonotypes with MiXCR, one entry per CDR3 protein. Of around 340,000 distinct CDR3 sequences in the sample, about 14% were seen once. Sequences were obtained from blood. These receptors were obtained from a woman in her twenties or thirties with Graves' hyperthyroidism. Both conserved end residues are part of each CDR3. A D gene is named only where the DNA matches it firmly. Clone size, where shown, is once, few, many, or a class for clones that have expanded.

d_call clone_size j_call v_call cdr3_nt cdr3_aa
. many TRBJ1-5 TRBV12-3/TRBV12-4 TGTGCCAGCACTCAAAGGGGGACCGATCAGCCCCAGCATTTT CASTQRGTDQPQHF
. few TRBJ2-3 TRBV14 TGTGCCAGCAGCCAGCTCGGGAAGGCGGCGGATACGCAGTATTTT CASSQLGKAADTQYF
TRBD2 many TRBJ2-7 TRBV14 TGTGCCAGCAGCAAAGCGGCGGGAGTGGTAAACGAGCAGTACTTC CASSKAAGVVNEQYF
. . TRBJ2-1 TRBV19 TGTGCCAGTAGTAGGACCCTCGCCGTGTTTACTTACAATGAGCAGTTCTTC CASSRTLAVFTYNEQFF
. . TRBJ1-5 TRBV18 TGTGCCAGCTCAGTGGAATTTGGCAATCAGCCCCAGCATTTT CASSVEFGNQPQHF
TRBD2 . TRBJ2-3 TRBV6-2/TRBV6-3 TGTGCCAGCAGTTTTCGGGACTACCGCACAGATACGCAGTATTTT CASSFRDYRTDTQYF
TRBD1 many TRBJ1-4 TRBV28 TGTGCCAGCAGCTTAGCCAGGGGGGGGGATGAAAAACTGTTTTTT CASSLARGGDEKLFF
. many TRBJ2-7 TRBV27 TGTGCCAGCAGTTTTGGAGCGGGTATCGGCGAGCAGTACTTC CASSFGAGIGEQYF
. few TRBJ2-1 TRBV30 TGTGCCTGGGAAGCCGGGCAGGACAATGAGCAGTTCTTC CAWEAGQDNEQFF
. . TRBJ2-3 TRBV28 TGTGCCAGCACCCCAAGGGGGATTAGCACAGATACGCAGTATTTT CASTPRGISTDTQYF
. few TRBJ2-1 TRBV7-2 TGTGCCAGCAGCTTCGAGACTCCGACCGACAATGAGCAGTTCTTC CASSFETPTDNEQFF
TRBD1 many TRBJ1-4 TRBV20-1 TGCAGTGCGGCGACAGGGGGTAGAAATGAAAAACTGTTTTTT CSAATGGRNEKLFF
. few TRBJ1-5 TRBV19 TGTGCCAGTAGTATCCGGGAAACCTCCAATCAGCCCCAGCATTTT CASSIRETSNQPQHF
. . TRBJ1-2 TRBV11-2 TGTGCCAGCAGCTTAAGCCAACTTACGGGTTACACCTTC CASSLSQLTGYTF
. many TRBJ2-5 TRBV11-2 TGTGCCAGCAGCTTAAATCCTGAGACCCAGTACTTC CASSLNPETQYF
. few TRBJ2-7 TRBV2 TGTGCCAGCAGAGTCACCAGCTCCTACGAGCAGTACTTC CASRVTSSYEQYF
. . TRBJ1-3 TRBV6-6 TGTGCCAGCAGTTACGGGTGGACTTCTGGAAACACCATATATTTT CASSYGWTSGNTIYF
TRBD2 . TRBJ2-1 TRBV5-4 TGTGCCAGCAGCGCAGGACTAGACAATGAGCAGTTCTTC CASSAGLDNEQFF
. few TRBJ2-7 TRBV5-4 TGTGCCAGCAGCTTGGATCGGTCCAGCTCCTACGAGCAGTACTTC CASSLDRSSSYEQYF
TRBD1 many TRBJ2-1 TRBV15 TGTGCCACCAGCGGGAGGACAGGGGGGAATGAGCAGTTCTTC CATSGRTGGNEQFF
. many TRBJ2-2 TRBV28 TGTGCCAGCAGTCCCTTAACACAGGGAACCTCGAACACCGGGGAGCTGTTTTTT CASSPLTQGTSNTGELFF
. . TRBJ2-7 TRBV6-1 TGTGCCAGCACCAAGGGGGGGGGCTCCTACGAGCAGTACTTC CASTKGGGSYEQYF
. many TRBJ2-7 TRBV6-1 TGTGCCAGCAGTCCCCCGGAAAGGTCCTCCTACGAGCAGTACTTC CASSPPERSSYEQYF
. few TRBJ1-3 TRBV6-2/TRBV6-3 TGTGCCAGCAGTGCATTGAGGGGTACTGGAAACACCATATATTTT CASSALRGTGNTIYF
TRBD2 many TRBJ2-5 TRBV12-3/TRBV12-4 TGTGCCAGCAGTCTAACGACTAGCGGGAGTGGGGCGACCCAGTACTTC CASSLTTSGSGATQYF